The entry below describes one T cell receptor (beta chain). It lacks a known antigen. It has no much larger one-base neighbor in the sample; base qualities were not kept. This sample was included in a study of CDR3 diversity in severe acne (dated by TCRdb to the late 2010s). For this chain, trimming is 9 bases at the V end and 5 bases at the J end, and the number of junction bases without a gene match is 21. The germline V gene supplies CDR1 MGHDK and CDR2 SYGVNS. The CDR3 goes from the cysteine to the phenylalanine over 17 residues. The DNA shown is the 51-base CDR3, in frame from base 1. Library preparation employed PCR. This sample was sequenced with an Illumina HiSeq 2000. TCRdb took the public reads, trimmed them with fastp at Q25, ran MiXCR for clone calling and kept in-frame beta chains. Rows are unified per CDR3 protein, each entry keeping the most common DNA and genes. The sample table holds more than 80,000 distinct CDR3 sequences, of which 45% to 55% were seen once. The ten largest clonotypes hold 11% of the sample.

Sample: blood. The TCR sequence derives from a male donor with severe acne vulgaris. The sequence joins TRBV25-1 to TRBJ1-2, and 7 junction bases match TRBD1. At the DNA level, the sequence is TGTGCCAGTAGTATCCAAGGGGGCGCGTCGGGTGGGTATGGCTACACCTTC. Its protein reads: CASSIQGGASGGYGYTF.